The rows below give T cell receptor beta chains drawn from one sample of a study of metastatic and nonmetastatic thyroid tumors. TCRdb used MiXCR to call clones anew from the PCR reads. This table has about 35,000 clones, around a fifth appearing once. Sequencing was carried out using blood. The receptors originated from a female donor with papillary thyroid cancer or a benign thyroid nodule (not recorded which). Some clones in this sample may be carry-over from other donors' samples. Each CDR3 is given with its conserved first and last residue. A D gene is named only where the DNA matches it firmly. Part of the rows lack a size; the others show once, few, many or a class for expanded clones.

abundance: -
d_gene: -
j_gene: TRBJ1-5
v_gene: TRBV6-1
CDR3aa: CASAIVQLEGPQHF
CDR3nt: TGTGCCAGCGCTATCGTACAGCTCGAAGGGCCCCAGCATTTT

abundance: many
d_gene: -
j_gene: TRBJ1-6
v_gene: TRBV5-1
CDR3aa: CASSLAVGGPNSPLHF
CDR3nt: TGCGCCAGCAGCTTGGCCGTCGGGGGGCCGAATTCACCCCTCCACTTT

abundance: many
d_gene: -
j_gene: TRBJ2-1
v_gene: TRBV20-1
CDR3aa: CSASRESGNEQFF
CDR3nt: TGCAGTGCTAGTCGGGAGTCGGGCAATGAGCAGTTCTTC

abundance: many
d_gene: TRBD1
j_gene: TRBJ1-1
v_gene: TRBV20-1
CDR3aa: CSARDMRGPDTEAFF
CDR3nt: TGCAGTGCTAGAGATATGAGGGGGCCGGACACTGAAGCTTTCTTT

abundance: few
d_gene: -
j_gene: TRBJ1-6
v_gene: TRBV6-1
CDR3aa: CASSLTSDWGQPLHF
CDR3nt: TGTGCCAGCAGTCTCACCTCGGACTGGGGCCAACCCCTCCACTTT

abundance: -
d_gene: -
j_gene: TRBJ1-2
v_gene: TRBV5-1
CDR3aa: CASRTGGGYTF
CDR3nt: TGCGCCAGCAGAACGGGGGGTGGCTACACCTTC

abundance: many
d_gene: -
j_gene: TRBJ2-1
v_gene: TRBV9
CDR3aa: CASSGTHDGEQFF
CDR3nt: TGTGCCAGCAGCGGGACTCACGACGGGGAGCAGTTCTTC

abundance: many
d_gene: -
j_gene: TRBJ2-2
v_gene: TRBV2
CDR3aa: CASKIGGTNTGELFF
CDR3nt: TGTGCCAGCAAGATTGGCGGGACGAACACCGGGGAGCTGTTTTTT

abundance: -
d_gene: TRBD1
j_gene: TRBJ2-7
v_gene: TRBV3-1
CDR3aa: CASSQTGTGLYEQYF
CDR3nt: TGTGCCAGCAGCCAAACCGGGACAGGGTTGTACGAGCAGTACTTC

abundance: many
d_gene: TRBD2
j_gene: TRBJ2-2
v_gene: TRBV28
CDR3aa: CASSLLAQTSGRTGELFF
CDR3nt: TGTGCCAGCAGTTTATTGGCCCAAACTAGCGGGAGAACCGGGGAGCTGTTTTTT

abundance: -
d_gene: TRBD2
j_gene: TRBJ2-1
v_gene: TRBV20-1
CDR3aa: CSAPTSGTYNEQFF
CDR3nt: TGCAGTGCTCCGACTAGCGGAACATACAATGAGCAGTTCTTC

abundance: many
d_gene: -
j_gene: TRBJ2-3
v_gene: TRBV20-1
CDR3aa: CSARSGSSNTDTQYF
CDR3nt: TGCAGTGCTAGATCGGGTTCCAGTAACACAGATACGCAGTATTTT

abundance: -
d_gene: TRBD1
j_gene: TRBJ2-6
v_gene: TRBV2
CDR3aa: CAGWTGGYSGSNFLTF
CDR3nt: TGTGCCGGGTGGACAGGGGGTTACTCTGGGTCCAACTTCCTGACTTTC

abundance: many
d_gene: -
j_gene: TRBJ2-3
v_gene: TRBV11-2
CDR3aa: CASSLQPGLRGDTQYF
CDR3nt: TGTGCCAGCAGCCTACAGCCGGGACTCCGGGGAGATACGCAGTATTTT

abundance: many
d_gene: -
j_gene: TRBJ2-5
v_gene: TRBV19
CDR3aa: CASGYRDETQYF
CDR3nt: TGTGCCAGTGGTTACAGGGACGAGACCCAGTACTTC

abundance: few
d_gene: TRBD2
j_gene: TRBJ2-7
v_gene: TRBV15
CDR3aa: CATSPTLAGGTTYEQYF
CDR3nt: TGTGCCACCAGCCCTACTTTAGCGGGAGGGACGACCTACGAGCAGTACTTC

abundance: few
d_gene: -
j_gene: TRBJ2-7
v_gene: TRBV30
CDR3aa: CAWSLGSDYEQYF
CDR3nt: TGTGCCTGGAGTCTTGGATCTGACTACGAGCAGTACTTC

abundance: many
d_gene: -
j_gene: TRBJ1-1
v_gene: TRBV7-9
CDR3aa: CASSLDQETEAFF
CDR3nt: TGTGCCAGCAGCTTAGACCAGGAGACTGAAGCTTTCTTT

abundance: many
d_gene: -
j_gene: TRBJ1-6
v_gene: TRBV7-3
CDR3aa: CASSFQMRAPLHF
CDR3nt: TGTGCCAGCAGCTTCCAAATGAGGGCACCCCTCCACTTT

abundance: many
d_gene: TRBD1
j_gene: TRBJ2-5
v_gene: TRBV11-3
CDR3aa: CASSQGQGEAETQYF
CDR3nt: TGTGCCAGCAGCCAGGGACAGGGAGAAGCAGAGACCCAGTACTTC

abundance: many
d_gene: TRBD2
j_gene: TRBJ2-7
v_gene: TRBV19
CDR3aa: CASSIASGSYEQYF
CDR3nt: TGTGCCAGTAGTATAGCTAGCGGGAGTTACGAGCAGTACTTC

abundance: many
d_gene: -
j_gene: TRBJ2-3
v_gene: TRBV9
CDR3aa: CASSAWWGSTDTQYF
CDR3nt: TGTGCCAGCAGCGCCTGGTGGGGAAGCACAGATACGCAGTATTTT

abundance: few
d_gene: -
j_gene: TRBJ2-7
v_gene: TRBV12-3/TRBV12-4
CDR3aa: CASSRARYEQYF
CDR3nt: TGTGCCAGCAGTCGTGCACGGTACGAGCAGTACTTC

abundance: many
d_gene: -
j_gene: TRBJ2-1
v_gene: TRBV24-1
CDR3aa: CATSEKGRGFYNEQFF
CDR3nt: TGTGCCACCAGTGAAAAGGGTAGGGGCTTTTACAATGAGCAGTTCTTC

abundance: many
d_gene: -
j_gene: TRBJ2-3
v_gene: TRBV6-4
CDR3aa: CASSHGSGTDTQYF
CDR3nt: TGTGCCAGCAGTCACGGTTCGGGGACAGATACGCAGTATTTT

abundance: many
d_gene: -
j_gene: TRBJ1-1
v_gene: TRBV2
CDR3aa: CASIRGDWDTEAFF
CDR3nt: TGTGCCAGCATCCGAGGGGATTGGGACACTGAAGCTTTCTTT

abundance: medium-sized
d_gene: -
j_gene: TRBJ2-3
v_gene: TRBV5-1
CDR3aa: CASSSFTGDTQYF
CDR3nt: TGCGCCAGCAGCTCATTTACCGGAGATACGCAGTATTTT

abundance: few
d_gene: -
j_gene: TRBJ2-1
v_gene: TRBV6-1
CDR3aa: CVSRKPRNEQFF
CDR3nt: TGTGTCAGCAGGAAACCTCGCAATGAGCAGTTCTTC

abundance: few
d_gene: -
j_gene: TRBJ1-1
v_gene: TRBV6-1
CDR3aa: CASSDLGTGKAFF
CDR3nt: TGTGCCAGCAGTGACCTAGGAACTGGGAAGGCTTTCTTT

abundance: few
d_gene: -
j_gene: TRBJ2-3
v_gene: TRBV2
CDR3aa: CASSGTVSTDTQYF
CDR3nt: TGTGCCAGCAGTGGGACGGTGAGCACAGATACGCAGTATTTT

abundance: -
d_gene: -
j_gene: TRBJ2-1
v_gene: TRBV12-3/TRBV12-4
CDR3aa: CASSPGSGGDNEQFF
CDR3nt: TGTGCCAGCAGTCCAGGTTCGGGGGGCGACAATGAGCAGTTCTTC

abundance: -
d_gene: TRBD2
j_gene: TRBJ2-5
v_gene: TRBV6-1
CDR3aa: CASIPLLAGRQETQYF
CDR3nt: TGTGCCAGCATCCCTCTACTAGCGGGAAGACAAGAGACCCAGTACTTC

abundance: medium-sized
d_gene: -
j_gene: TRBJ1-1
v_gene: TRBV6-1
CDR3aa: CASSSRGQANTEAFF
CDR3nt: TGTGCCAGCAGTTCGAGGGGCCAGGCTAACACTGAAGCTTTCTTT

abundance: -
d_gene: -
j_gene: TRBJ2-5
v_gene: TRBV10-3
CDR3aa: CAISEKNEETEYF
CDR3nt: TGTGCCATCAGTGAGAAAAACGAAGAGACCGAGTACTTC

abundance: medium-sized
d_gene: -
j_gene: TRBJ1-2
v_gene: TRBV28
CDR3aa: CASSSRIRGYTF
CDR3nt: TGTGCCAGCAGTTCGCGCATTCGCGGCTACACCTTC

abundance: many
d_gene: TRBD2
j_gene: TRBJ2-7
v_gene: TRBV12-5
CDR3aa: CASGRTSGRYEQYF
CDR3nt: TGTGCTAGTGGCCGGACTAGCGGGAGATACGAGCAGTACTTC

abundance: few
d_gene: -
j_gene: TRBJ2-2
v_gene: TRBV28
CDR3aa: CASSRGLPDTVELFF
CDR3nt: TGTGCCAGCAGCCGAGGACTACCGGACACCGTGGAGCTGTTTTTT

abundance: few
d_gene: -
j_gene: TRBJ1-2
v_gene: TRBV28
CDR3aa: CASNRTSQYGYTF
CDR3nt: TGTGCCAGCAACAGGACTTCCCAATATGGCTACACCTTC

abundance: -
d_gene: -
j_gene: TRBJ1-2
v_gene: TRBV5-1
CDR3aa: CASSSGTNYGYTF
CDR3nt: TGCGCCAGCAGCTCAGGGACAAACTATGGCTACACCTTC

abundance: many
d_gene: -
j_gene: TRBJ2-2
v_gene: TRBV10-3
CDR3aa: CAIGAGTSNTGELFF
CDR3nt: TGTGCCATCGGCGCCGGGACTTCGAACACCGGGGAGCTGTTTTTT

abundance: -
d_gene: TRBD2
j_gene: TRBJ2-1
v_gene: TRBV27
CDR3aa: CASSRGLAGLSYNEQFF
CDR3nt: TGTGCCAGCAGTAGAGGACTAGCGGGACTCTCCTACAATGAGCAGTTCTTC

abundance: few
d_gene: -
j_gene: TRBJ2-2
v_gene: TRBV7-3
CDR3aa: CASSLLGGNTGELFF
CDR3nt: TGTGCCAGCAGCTTACTAGGGGGGAACACCGGGGAGCTGTTTTTT

abundance: many
d_gene: TRBD1
j_gene: TRBJ1-1
v_gene: TRBV6-6
CDR3aa: CASSYDRGLTEAFF
CDR3nt: TGTGCCAGCAGTTACGACAGGGGACTCACTGAAGCTTTCTTT

abundance: few
d_gene: -
j_gene: TRBJ2-1
v_gene: TRBV20-1
CDR3aa: CSARDMSSYNEQFF
CDR3nt: TGCAGTGCTAGGGACATGAGCTCCTACAATGAGCAGTTCTTC

abundance: few
d_gene: -
j_gene: TRBJ1-6
v_gene: TRBV28
CDR3aa: CASSFGGGRISPLHF
CDR3nt: TGTGCCAGCAGTTTTGGCGGGGGGCGGATTTCACCCCTCCACTTT

abundance: few
d_gene: TRBD2
j_gene: TRBJ2-1
v_gene: TRBV19
CDR3aa: CASSTGLEGGPDEQFF
CDR3nt: TGTGCCAGTAGTACGGGGCTAGAGGGAGGGCCGGATGAGCAGTTCTTC

abundance: -
d_gene: TRBD2
j_gene: TRBJ2-7
v_gene: TRBV5-4
CDR3aa: CASSVKGLEDPYEQYF
CDR3nt: TGTGCCAGTAGCGTAAAGGGACTAGAGGATCCCTACGAGCAGTACTTC

abundance: -
d_gene: TRBD1
j_gene: TRBJ1-2
v_gene: TRBV19
CDR3aa: CASIEPGQGSDGYTF
CDR3nt: TGTGCCAGTATCGAACCCGGACAGGGCTCGGATGGCTACACCTTC

abundance: many
d_gene: -
j_gene: TRBJ2-5
v_gene: TRBV5-1
CDR3aa: CASSLAGTARETQYF
CDR3nt: TGCGCCAGCAGCTTGGCAGGGACCGCAAGGGAGACCCAGTACTTC

abundance: -
d_gene: TRBD1
j_gene: TRBJ1-2
v_gene: TRBV6-1
CDR3aa: CASLDRAQVYTF
CDR3nt: TGTGCCAGCCTAGACAGGGCACAAGTCTACACCTTC

abundance: -
d_gene: TRBD1
j_gene: TRBJ2-2
v_gene: TRBV28
CDR3aa: CASSSYRGHNTGELFF
CDR3nt: TGTGCCAGCAGTTCTTACAGGGGGCATAACACCGGGGAGCTGTTTTTT

abundance: many
d_gene: TRBD2
j_gene: TRBJ2-1
v_gene: TRBV19
CDR3aa: CASMSGLAGEFSNEQFF
CDR3nt: TGTGCCAGTATGTCGGGACTAGCGGGAGAGTTTTCCAATGAGCAGTTCTTC

abundance: -
d_gene: -
j_gene: TRBJ1-2
v_gene: TRBV30
CDR3aa: CAWSRGSQLVYGYTF
CDR3nt: TGTGCCTGGAGCCGCGGGAGCCAGCTAGTCTATGGCTACACCTTC

abundance: -
d_gene: TRBD1
j_gene: TRBJ1-4
v_gene: TRBV7-9
CDR3aa: CASSLGTGAEKLFF
CDR3nt: TGTGCCAGCAGCTTAGGGACAGGTGCCGAAAAACTGTTTTTT

abundance: -
d_gene: TRBD1
j_gene: TRBJ2-7
v_gene: TRBV6-1
CDR3aa: CASSEPGQVSEQYF
CDR3nt: TGTGCCAGCAGTGAACCGGGACAGGTCTCCGAGCAGTACTTC

abundance: few
d_gene: -
j_gene: TRBJ1-2
v_gene: TRBV7-2
CDR3aa: CASSPPPRVYTF
CDR3nt: TGTGCCAGCAGCCCACCCCCCCGGGTCTACACCTTC